This T cell receptor (beta chain) originates from a study of control samples from healthy donors and cancer patients. TCRdb's table, derived via immunoSEQ multiplex PCR, lists solely in-frame clones and lacks some. The sample lists about 160,000 clones, 90% to 95% occurring once. V lost 1 base and J 1 base, leaving 7 bases between the germline ends. Germline CDR1 is SGHTA and CDR2 is FQGNSA. The CDR3 covers 14 residues. Sequencing was carried out using blood. The chain joins TRBV7-2 to TRBJ2-5; D uncertain. The receptor was derived from a woman between 35 and 50 years old in good health. This chain's CDR3 is CASSLVVSQETQYF. In DNA, the CDR3 is TGTGCCAGCAGCTTAGTGGTCAGCCAAGAGACCCAGTACTTC.